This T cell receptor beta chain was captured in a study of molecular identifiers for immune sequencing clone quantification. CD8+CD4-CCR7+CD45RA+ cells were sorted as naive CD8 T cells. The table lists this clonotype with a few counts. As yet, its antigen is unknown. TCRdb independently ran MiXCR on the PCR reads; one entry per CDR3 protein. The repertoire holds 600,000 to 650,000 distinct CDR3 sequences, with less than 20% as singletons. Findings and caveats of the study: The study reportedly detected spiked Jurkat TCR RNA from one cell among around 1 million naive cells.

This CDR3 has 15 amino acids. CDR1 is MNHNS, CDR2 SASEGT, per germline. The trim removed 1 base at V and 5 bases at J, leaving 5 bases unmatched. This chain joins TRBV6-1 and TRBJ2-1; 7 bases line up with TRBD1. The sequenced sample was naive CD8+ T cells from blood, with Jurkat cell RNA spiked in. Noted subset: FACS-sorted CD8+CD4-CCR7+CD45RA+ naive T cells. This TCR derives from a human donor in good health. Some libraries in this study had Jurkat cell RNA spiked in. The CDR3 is CASSEGTGGNNEQFF. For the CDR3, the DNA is TGTGCCAGCAGTGAAGGGACAGGAGGCAACAATGAGCAGTTCTTC.